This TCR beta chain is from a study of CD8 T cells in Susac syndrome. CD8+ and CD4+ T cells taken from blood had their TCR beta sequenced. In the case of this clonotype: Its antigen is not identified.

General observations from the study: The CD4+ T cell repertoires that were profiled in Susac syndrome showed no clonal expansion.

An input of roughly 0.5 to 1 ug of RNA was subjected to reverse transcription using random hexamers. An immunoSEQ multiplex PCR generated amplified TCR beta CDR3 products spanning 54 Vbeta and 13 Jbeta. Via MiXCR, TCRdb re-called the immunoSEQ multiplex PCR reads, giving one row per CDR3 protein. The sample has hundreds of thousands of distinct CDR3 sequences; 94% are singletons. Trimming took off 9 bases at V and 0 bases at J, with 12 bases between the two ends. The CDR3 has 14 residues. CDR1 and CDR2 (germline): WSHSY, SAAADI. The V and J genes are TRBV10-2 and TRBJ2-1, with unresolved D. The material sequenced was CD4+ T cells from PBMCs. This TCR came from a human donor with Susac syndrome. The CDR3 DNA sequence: TGCGCCAGTAGGACGGATTACTCCTACAATGAGCAGTTCTTC. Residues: CASRTDYSYNEQFF.